This TCR beta chain was documented in a study of blood T cell repertoires in COVID-19. For the study at large: The study drew acute and convalescent COVID-19 samples from the United States, Italy and Spain. From T cells, B-cell-depleted T cells, or PBMCs came the material, which was cDNA or gDNA.

The CDR3 runs 14 residues. Trimming cost V 4 bases and J 6 bases; bases outside gene matches: 7. Germline V CDR1 and CDR2: SGHAT, FQNNGV. Original handling: Estimation of nucleated cell counts relied on the amplification of reference gene primers. The repertoire was sequenced with immunoSEQ multiplex PCR; TCRdb's copy has only in-frame clones and lacks some. That table is the source of V, J and clone size, and D and trimming were worked out from the DNA. The sample contains about 240,000 clones, approximately 90% of which appear only once. The receptor was isolated from a man aged 55-75 years who had recovered from COVID-19. This chain connects TRBV11-2 to TRBJ2-3; TRBD2 matches at 7 bases. Specimen: peripheral blood. In DNA form, the CDR3 reads TGTGCCAGCAGCTCTTGGGAGGGGATGGATACGCAGTATTTT. This sequence encodes CASSSWEGMDTQYF.